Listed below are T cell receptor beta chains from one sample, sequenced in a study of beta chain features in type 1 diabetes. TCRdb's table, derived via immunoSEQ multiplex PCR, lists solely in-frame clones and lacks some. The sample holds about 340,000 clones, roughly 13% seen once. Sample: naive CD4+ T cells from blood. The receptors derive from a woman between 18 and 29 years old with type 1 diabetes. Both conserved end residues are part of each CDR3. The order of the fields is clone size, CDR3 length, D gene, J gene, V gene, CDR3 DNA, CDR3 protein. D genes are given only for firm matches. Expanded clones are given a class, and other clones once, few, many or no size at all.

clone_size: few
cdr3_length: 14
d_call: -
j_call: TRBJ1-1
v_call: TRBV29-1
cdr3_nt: TGCAGCGTTGAACAGCGCCTAATGAACACTGAAGCTTTCTTT
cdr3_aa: CSVEQRLMNTEAFF

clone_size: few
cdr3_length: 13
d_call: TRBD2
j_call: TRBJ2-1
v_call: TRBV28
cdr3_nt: TGTGCCAGCGGCGGACTAGCTCGTAATGAGCAGTTCTTC
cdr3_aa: CASGGLARNEQFF

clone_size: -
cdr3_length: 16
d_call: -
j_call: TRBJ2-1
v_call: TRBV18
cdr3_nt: TGTGCCAGCTCACCCCTAACGAGTAGCTCCTACAATGAGCAGTTCTTC
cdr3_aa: CASSPLTSSSYNEQFF

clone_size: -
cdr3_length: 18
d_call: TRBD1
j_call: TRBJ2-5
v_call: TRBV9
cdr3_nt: TGTGCCAGCAGCGACCGGACAGGGGGCTTCCGCCGGGGAGAGACCCAGTACTTC
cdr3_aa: CASSDRTGGFRRGETQYF

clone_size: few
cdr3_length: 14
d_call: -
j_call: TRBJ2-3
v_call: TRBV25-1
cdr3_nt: TGTGCCAGCAGTGAATCCGGGAGCACAGATACGCAGTATTTT
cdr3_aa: CASSESGSTDTQYF

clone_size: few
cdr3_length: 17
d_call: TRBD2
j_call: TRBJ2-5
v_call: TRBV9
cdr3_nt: TGTGCCAGCAGCCCCTTACCCGGACTAGCGGGAGCTGAGACCCAGTACTTC
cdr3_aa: CASSPLPGLAGAETQYF

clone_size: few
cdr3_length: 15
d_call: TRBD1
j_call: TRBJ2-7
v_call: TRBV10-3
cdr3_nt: TGTGCCATCAGTCCGAGGGACAGGGGGCTCTACGAGCAGTACTTC
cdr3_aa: CAISPRDRGLYEQYF

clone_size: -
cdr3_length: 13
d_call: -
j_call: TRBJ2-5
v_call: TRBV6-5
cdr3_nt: TGTGCCAGCAGCCCGGACTACCAAGAGACCCAGTACTTC
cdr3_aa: CASSPDYQETQYF

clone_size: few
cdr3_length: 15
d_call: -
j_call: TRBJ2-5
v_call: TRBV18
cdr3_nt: TGTGCCAGCTCACCGGCCTCGCGGCCCCAAGAGACCCAGTACTTC
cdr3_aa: CASSPASRPQETQYF

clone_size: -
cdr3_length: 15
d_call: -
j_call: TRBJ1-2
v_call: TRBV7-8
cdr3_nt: TGTGCCAGCAGCCCCATCGCGGGGCCCCCATATGGCTACACCTTC
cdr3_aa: CASSPIAGPPYGYTF

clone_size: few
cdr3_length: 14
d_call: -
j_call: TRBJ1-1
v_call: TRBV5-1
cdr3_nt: TGCGCCAGCAGCTTCCTGACGGGGAACACTGAAGCTTTCTTT
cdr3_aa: CASSFLTGNTEAFF

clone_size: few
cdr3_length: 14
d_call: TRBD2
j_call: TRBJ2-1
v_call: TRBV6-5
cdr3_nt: TGTGCCAGCAGCTACGGGACTAGTATCTATGAGCAGTTCTTC
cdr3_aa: CASSYGTSIYEQFF

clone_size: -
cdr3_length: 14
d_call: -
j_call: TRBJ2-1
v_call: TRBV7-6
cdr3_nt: TGTGCCAGCAGCGGTTACCGGGACACCAATGAGCAGTTCTTC
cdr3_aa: CASSGYRDTNEQFF

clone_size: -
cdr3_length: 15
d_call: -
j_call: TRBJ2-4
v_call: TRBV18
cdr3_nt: TGTGCCAGCTCACCACCCCCTGGTCAAGCGGCGATTCAGTACTTC
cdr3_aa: CASSPPPGQAAIQYF

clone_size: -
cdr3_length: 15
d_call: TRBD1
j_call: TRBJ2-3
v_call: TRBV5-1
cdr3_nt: TGCGCCAGCAGCTTGAGGGACAGGGGGCTGAATACGCAGTATTTT
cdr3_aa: CASSLRDRGLNTQYF

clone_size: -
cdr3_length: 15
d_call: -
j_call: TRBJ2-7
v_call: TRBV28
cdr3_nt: TGTGCCAGCTTCGGGGGGCCTCGTAGCTCCTACGAGCAGTACTTC
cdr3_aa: CASFGGPRSSYEQYF

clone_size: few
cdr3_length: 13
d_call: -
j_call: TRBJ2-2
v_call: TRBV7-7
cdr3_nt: TGTGCCAGCAGCTTAGGACTAGCCGGGGAGCTGTTTTTT
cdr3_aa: CASSLGLAGELFF

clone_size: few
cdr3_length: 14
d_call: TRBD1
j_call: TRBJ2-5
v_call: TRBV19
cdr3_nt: TGTGCCAGTAGTTCCGGGACAGGGATGAAGACCCAGTACTTC
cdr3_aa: CASSSGTGMKTQYF

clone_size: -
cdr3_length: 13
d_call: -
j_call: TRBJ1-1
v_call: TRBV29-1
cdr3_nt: TGCAGCGTTGACAGGGGTTTGAACACTGAAGCTTTCTTT
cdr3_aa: CSVDRGLNTEAFF

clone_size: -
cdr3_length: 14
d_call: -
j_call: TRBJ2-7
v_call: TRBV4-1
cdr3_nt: TGCGCCAGCAGCCTCGACCCTAGCTCCTACGAGCAGTACTTC
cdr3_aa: CASSLDPSSYEQYF

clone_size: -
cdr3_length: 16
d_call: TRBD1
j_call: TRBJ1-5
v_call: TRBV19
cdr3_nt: TGTGCCAGTAGTCCCTTGGACAGGGACCTCAATCAGCCCCAGCATTTT
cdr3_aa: CASSPLDRDLNQPQHF

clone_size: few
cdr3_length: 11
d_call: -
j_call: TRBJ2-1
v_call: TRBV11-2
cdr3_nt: TGTGCCAGCAGCTTGAGGATTGAGCAGTTCTTC
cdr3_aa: CASSLRIEQFF

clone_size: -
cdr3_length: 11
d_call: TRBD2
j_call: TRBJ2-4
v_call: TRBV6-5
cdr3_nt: TGTGCCAGCAGTGGAGCGGGACTTCAGTACTTC
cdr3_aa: CASSGAGLQYF

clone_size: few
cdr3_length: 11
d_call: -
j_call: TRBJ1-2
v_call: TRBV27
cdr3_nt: TGTGCCAGCAGTCCAGGCTATGGCTACACCTTC
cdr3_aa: CASSPGYGYTF

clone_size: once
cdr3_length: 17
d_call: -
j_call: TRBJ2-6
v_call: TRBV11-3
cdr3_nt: TGTGCCAGCAGTCGCAGCGGTCCCGTCTCTGGGGCCAACGTCCTGACTTTC
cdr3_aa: CASSRSGPVSGANVLTF

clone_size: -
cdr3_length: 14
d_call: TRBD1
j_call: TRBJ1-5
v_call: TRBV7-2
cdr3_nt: TGTGCCAGCAGCTCCGGACAGGGGAATCAGCCCCAGCATTTT
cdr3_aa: CASSSGQGNQPQHF

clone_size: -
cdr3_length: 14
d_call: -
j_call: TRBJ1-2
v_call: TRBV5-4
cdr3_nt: TGTGCCAGCAGCTCACTGCAGGGGCTCGATGGCTACACCTTC
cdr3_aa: CASSSLQGLDGYTF

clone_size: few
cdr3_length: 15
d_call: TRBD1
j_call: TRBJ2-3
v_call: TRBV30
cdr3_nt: TGTGCCTGGGGCCCCGGGACAGGGAGACGAGATACGCAGTATTTT
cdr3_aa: CAWGPGTGRRDTQYF

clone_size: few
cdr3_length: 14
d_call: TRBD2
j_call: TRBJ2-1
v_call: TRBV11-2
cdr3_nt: TGTGCCAGCAGGTCACTAGCGGGGAACAATGAGCAGTTCTTC
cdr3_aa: CASRSLAGNNEQFF

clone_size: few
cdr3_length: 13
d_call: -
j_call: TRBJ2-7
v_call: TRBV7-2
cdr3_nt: TGTGCCAGCAGCTTAGGGGAGACCTACGAGCAGTACTTC
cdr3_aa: CASSLGETYEQYF

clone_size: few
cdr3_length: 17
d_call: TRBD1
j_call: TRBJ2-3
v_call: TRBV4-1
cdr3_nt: TGCGCCAGCAGCCAAAGGGGGGGACAGGGAGGGACAGATACGCAGTATTTT
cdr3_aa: CASSQRGGQGGTDTQYF

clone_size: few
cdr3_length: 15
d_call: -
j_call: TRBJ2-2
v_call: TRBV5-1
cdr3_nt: TGCGCCAGCAGCCCCAGGGTAGGGAACACCGGGGAGCTGTTTTTT
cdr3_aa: CASSPRVGNTGELFF